This TCR beta chain originates from a study of identical twins. Study-level findings and limits: Invariant MAIT and iNKT cells could partly confound zero-insertion analyses. Rather than following the same donors, the conclusions depended on cross-sectional statistical analysis.

This clonotype was recorded many times. The antigen is not known. A universal primer binding site was introduced by template switching. The final cDNA contained unique molecular identifiers. TCRdb reprocessed the 5' RACE reads with MiXCR, giving one entry per CDR3 protein. This sample has 550,000 to 700,000 distinct CDR3 sequences; 21% occur once, and the top ten carry roughly 4.3%. CDR1 and CDR2 from the germline V gene are MNHNS and SASEGT. V gave up 6 bases and J gave up 4 bases, with 15 bases separating them. The CDR3 contains 14 residues. The sample also formed part of further work on T cells expressing NK-cell markers. That study reports: These clonotypes also led the CD3+CD56-NKG2C+ fraction in a few donors.

Source material: PBMCs. The clonotype was recovered from a young woman in good health. The rearrangement joins TRBV6-1 to TRBJ1-1; D uncertain. CDR3 coding DNA: TGTGCCAGCAGGATGAGGGAGGTGGGCACTGAAGCTTTCTTT. As protein: CASRMREVGTEAFF.